Included here is one T cell receptor beta chain sequence, with context. The antigen remains undetermined. This sample was included in a study of OX40 agonist ivuxolimab in advanced cancers. Study as a whole: Participants could have had prior anti-PD-1, anti-PD-L1 or anti-CTLA-4 therapy, and roughly 40% had some. Study results and caveats: On average, a greater number of expanded clones characterised CD8+ T cells relative to CD4+.

This CDR3 has 16 amino acids. Germline V gene data show CDR1 as SGHNT and CDR2 as YENEEA. V shed 5 bases and J 5 bases; nucleotides not matched to a gene: 11. Autoimmune disease history or systemic immunosuppression barred patients. Some clones are missing from TCRdb's copy, which holds only in-frame ones; the method was immunoSEQ multiplex PCR. The sample includes 60,000 to 100,000 clones, 80% to 95% of them seen just once. This chain links TRBV11-3 with TRBJ2-7, with 11 nucleotides matching TRBD2. Sequenced material: CD4+ or CD8+ T cells sorted from blood, taken in a trial of the OX40 agonist ivuxolimab. The source of this sequence is an adult with an advanced solid tumor such as melanoma, head and neck, liver or kidney cancer. The chain's CDR3 is CASSPGLAAFEDEQYF. CDR3 DNA: TGTGCCAGCAGCCCGGGACTAGCGGCTTTTGAGGACGAGCAGTACTTC. The full variable domain, in which reference TRBV11-3 and TRBJ2-7 provide the parts outside the CDR3, is EAGVVQSPRYKIIEKKQPVAFWCNPISGHNTLYWYLQNLGQGPELLIRYENEEAVDDSQLPKDRFSAERLKGVDSTLKIQPAELGDSAVYLCASSPGLAAFEDEQYFGPGTRLTVT.